These 19 T cell receptor beta chains were sequenced from one sample in a study of long-term antiretroviral therapy in people with HIV. Survey level was the resolution at which the v3.0 immunoSEQ assay ran. Profiled with immunoSEQ multiplex PCR; TCRdb holds only in-frame clones, not every one. This repertoire shows 27,000 or so clones, approximately 86% found once; its top ten account for around 15%. Material: unsorted PBMCs, obtained 1.2 years after starting antiretroviral therapy. The source of these receptors is a man in his forties or fifties with HIV.

This clone was detected only a few times. This CDR3 reads CASSLEQVNSPLHF. DNA of the CDR3: TGTGCCAGCAGCTTAGAACAGGTTAATTCACCCCTCCACTTT. The V call is TRBV7-9, the J call TRBJ1-6, with D possibly being TRBD1 (5 bases). The V gene lost 1 base and the J gene lost 6 bases, with 7 bases spanning the gap. CDR3 length: 14 amino acids. CDR1 and CDR2 from the germline V gene are SEHNR and FQNEAQ (reference sequence).

The rearrangement links TRBV5-1 to TRBJ2-7; D is uncertain. CDR3 length: 15 residues. V was trimmed by 0 bases and J by 0 bases, leaving 10 bases between them. Germline CDR1 is SGHRS and CDR2 is YFSETQ. The CDR3: CASSLGTIFSYEQYF. The CDR3 nucleotides are TGCGCCAGCAGCTTGGGCACGATATTCTCCTACGAGCAGTACTTC.

V usage is TRBV11-2 and J usage is TRBJ2-7, with D perhaps being TRBD1 or TRBD2 (5 bases each). Germline assignment: CDR1 SGHAT and CDR2 FQNNGV. This CDR3 has 12 residues. V was trimmed by 3 bases and J by 5 bases, leaving 8 bases between them. CDR3 in DNA: TGTGCCAGCAGCTTGGGACGGAACGAGCAGTACTTC. Its translation: CASSLGRNEQYF.

This chain joins TRBV10-1 and TRBJ2-7; D unclear. This CDR3 is 13 amino acids long. V lost 3 bases to trimming and J lost 0 bases, with 6 bases between them. The germline V gene has CDR1 WNHNN and CDR2 SYGVQD (reference sequence). CDR3 nucleotides: TGCGCCAGCAGTGACTGCCCCTCCTACGAGCAGTACTTC. This codes for CASSDCPSYEQYF.

The gene calls are TRBV28 and TRBJ1-1, with 7 positions matching TRBD1. The CDR3 runs to 15 residues. V lost 3 bases to trimming and J lost 1 base; unmatched junction nucleotides: 5. The germline V gene encodes CDR1 MDHEN and CDR2 SYDVKM. CDR3 residues: CASSFRDRANTEAFF. The CDR3 nucleotides read TGTGCCAGCAGTTTTAGAGACAGGGCGAACACTGAAGCTTTCTTT.

The V call is TRBV6-1, the J call TRBJ1-1; D call uncertain. The V gene's germline CDR1 is MNHNS and CDR2 SASEGT. V lost 7 bases to trimming and J lost 13 bases, with 13 bases between them. This CDR3 has 10 residues. CDR3 DNA sequence: TGTGCCAGCACTCTTAACCGGGATTTCTTT. This encodes CASTLNRDFF.

The chain uses TRBV5-1 and TRBJ1-4, with D unresolved. Trimming took 3 bases from V and 5 from J, leaving 17 bases between them. CDR3 length equals 16 residues. Germline-derived CDR1 and CDR2 are SGHRS and YFSETQ. CDR3 in amino acids: CASSSGLTQRNEKLFF. CDR3 in DNA: TGCGCCAGCAGCTCAGGACTGACCCAGAGAAATGAAAAACTGTTTTTT.

V gene TRBV28 combines with J gene TRBJ1-2; D uncertain. The CDR3 runs 13 residues. Trimming took off 8 bases at V and 3 bases at J, with 13 bases between the two ends. The germline V gene has CDR1 MDHEN and CDR2 SYDVKM. The DNA of the CDR3 is TGTGCCAGCCACGCGGGAAGATACTATGGCTACACCTTC. The encoded protein is CASHAGRYYGYTF.

CDR3 nucleotide sequence: TGTGCCAGCAGCTTAGTTGGGGGGCTCTCTGGGGCCAACGTCCTGACTTTC. Amino acids: CASSLVGGLSGANVLTF. This chain uses TRBV7-3 with TRBJ2-6, with D perhaps being TRBD1 or TRBD2 (6 bases each). The germline V gene has CDR1 SGHTA and CDR2 FQGTGA. V was shortened by 2 bases and J by 0 bases, with 11 bases between the two germline ends. The CDR3 loop spans 17 amino acids.

The rearrangement joins TRBV4-1 to TRBJ2-7; the D gene is possibly TRBD2 (6 bases). Germline CDR1 is MGHRA and CDR2 is YSYEKL. The CDR3 is made up of 15 amino acids. Trimming left V 1 base short and J 4 bases short, with 14 bases between. CDR3 sequence (DNA): TGCGCCAGCAGCCAAGGCTCGGGTAGCGGATACGAGCAGTACTTC. Encoded protein: CASSQGSGSGYEQYF.

CDR3 in amino acids: CASSSTTQALVVGYTF. The CDR3 coding sequence is TGTGCCAGCAGTTCGACCACCCAAGCCCTGGTTGTTGGCTACACCTTC. The chain recombines TRBV6-5 with TRBJ1-2; D is uncertain. Germline CDR1 is MNHEY and CDR2 is SVGAGI. V lost 4 bases to trimming and J lost 7 bases, with 22 bases between them. The CDR3 is made up of 16 amino acids.

This clone was observed a few times. The CDR3, as DNA: TGTGCCACTGGACAGGGGGCTGCTGAAGCTTTCTTT. This translates into CATGQGAAEAFF. The J gene is TRBJ1-1, the V gene TRBV19; 11 bases are shared with TRBD1. The CDR3 length is 12 residues. Germline V gives CDR1 LNHDA, CDR2 SQIVND (reference sequence). J gave up 6 bases and V 10 bases, and 4 bases lay outside the gene matches.

The chain employs TRBV4-3 and TRBJ2-2; D gene uncertain. Germline values: CDR1 LGHNA, CDR2 YSLEER. CDR3 length equals 16 residues. V shed 0 bases and J shed 7 bases, with 15 bases lying between them. CDR3 loop: CASSQDLSLRYGELFF. CDR3 in DNA: TGCGCCAGCAGCCAAGATCTATCTCTGCGGTACGGGGAGCTGTTTTTT.

V gene TRBV5-1 combines with J gene TRBJ1-1, with D possibly matching TRBD1 (5 bases). CDR3 length: 18 amino acids. V was clipped by 0 bases and J by 1 base, with 19 bases between them. CDR1 is SGHRS, CDR2 YFSETQ, per germline. CDR3 DNA sequence: TGCGCCAGCAGCTTGGTACCCGCCCGCACAAGGGGGAACACTGAAGCTTTCTTT. This sequence encodes CASSLVPARTRGNTEAFF.

V and J are TRBV2 and TRBJ2-7; 8 bases match TRBD2. CDR1 is SNHLY, CDR2 FYNNEI, per germline. The CDR3 runs 13 residues. V was clipped by 6 bases and J by 0 bases; unmatched bases: 1. The CDR3 DNA sequence: TGTGCCAGCAGGGGGACTAGCTCCTACGAGCAGTACTTC. It is translated as CASRGTSSYEQYF.

V gene TRBV5-4 combines with J gene TRBJ2-2; 8 bases agree with TRBD1. Per the germline V gene, CDR1 is SGHNT and CDR2 is YYREEE (reference sequence). The CDR3 runs 16 residues. V lost 0 bases, J lost 5 bases, and 6 bases stayed unmatched. CDR3 region: CASSLEGWTGTGELFF. CDR3 sequence (DNA): TGTGCCAGCAGCTTGGAGGGTTGGACAGGGACCGGGGAGCTGTTTTTT.

The CDR3 is CASSPGLNTEAFF. In nucleotides, the CDR3 is TGTGCCAGCAGCCCGGGACTGAACACTGAAGCTTTCTTT. The chain is built from TRBV7-9 and TRBJ1-1; the D gene is possibly TRBD1 (5 bases). CDR3 length equals 13 residues. Germline CDR1 reads SEHNR; CDR2 reads FQNEAQ (reference sequence). V was pared by 5 bases and J by 0 bases, with 7 bases between.

This rearrangement joins TRBV7-9 to TRBJ2-5, with D unresolved. The CDR3 contains 13 residues. Between the trimmed V and J ends, which lost 2 bases and 1 base, there was a span of 5 bases. CDR1 and CDR2 (germline): SEHNR, FQNEAQ (reference sequence). In nucleotides, the CDR3 is TGTGCCAGCAGCTTAAACCCCCAAGAGACCCAGTACTTC. Protein: CASSLNPQETQYF.

The chain employs TRBV28 and TRBJ1-2, with D possibly being TRBD1 (6 bases). This CDR3 comprises 15 residues. The germline V and J ends were trimmed by 3 bases and 8 bases, with 19 bases remaining between them. CDR1 is MDHEN, CDR2 SYDVKM, per germline. This CDR3 reads CASSLRVRGGKGYTF. The DNA for the CDR3 is TGTGCCAGCAGTTTGAGGGTCAGGGGAGGGAAAGGCTACACCTTC.